A selection of T cell receptor beta chains follows, all from one sample in a study of cytomegalovirus exposure and HLA in healthy donors. Sequencing was performed with immunoSEQ multiplex PCR; in TCRdb, only in-frame clones are kept and a portion is missing. The sample consists of around 100,000 clones, less than 80% of them appearing once. The sample taken for sequencing was PBMCs. These receptors all stem from a woman between 40 and 55 years old in good health and CMV-seronegative. CDR3s leave out the opening cysteine and the closing phenylalanine or tryptophan.

j_call v_call cdr3_aa
TRBJ2-1 TRBV5-4 ASSFFADYNEQF
TRBJ1-2 TRBV7-2 ASSLSTGQPTGYT
TRBJ1-1 TRBV30 AWRPGGAEAF
TRBJ2-3 TRBV11-3 ASSLGVERGTYTDTQY
TRBJ2-5 TRBV4-3 ASSQDWLAGGGETQY
TRBJ1-4 TRBV19 ASRGGENEKLF
TRBJ1-4 TRBV19 ASSPGTGAEKLF
TRBJ2-5 TRBV7-8 ASSLGPGLAGTQETQY
TRBJ1-6 TRBV7-2 ASSLGYRINSPLH
TRBJ1-1 TRBV30 AWTRGMNTEAF
TRBJ2-6 TRBV6-6 ASRAGSTSGANVLT
TRBJ2-7 TRBV7-2 ASSPRSGGATEQY
TRBJ1-5 TRBV28 ASRPATKDSGHGQPQH
TRBJ2-3 TRBV5-1 ASSVDRGHTQY
TRBJ1-2 TRBV19 ASSMARDYGYT
TRBJ1-5 TRBV7-9 ASSVAAPGVRVDQPQH
TRBJ2-7 TRBV5-1 ASSFGEGFYEQY
TRBJ2-2 TRBV28 ASSPRRDTGELF
TRBJ2-5 TRBV7-2 ASSRGGVGTQY
TRBJ1-5 TRBV10-3 AISSHNAEVGGSEPQH
TRBJ2-3 TRBV6-1 ASSEEVGEADTQY
TRBJ1-1 TRBV30 AWSAWTGAEAF
TRBJ1-5 TRBV6-8 ASSEGWDRGDNQPQH
TRBJ1-4 TRBV6-6 ASSLWTRNEKLF
TRBJ2-7 TRBV29-1 SVLWTASYEQY
TRBJ2-5 TRBV5-1 ASSAVDSQETQY
TRBJ1-2 TRBV28 ASSGGQGRDGYT
TRBJ1-4 TRBV7-6 ASSSPTATNEKLF
TRBJ2-1 TRBV7-2 ASSFGTSGGGEQF
. TRBV6-1 ASSLAGAYEQY